Below are 20 T cell receptor beta chains sequenced from a single sample in a study of blood T cell repertoires in COVID-19. The repertoire was sequenced with immunoSEQ multiplex PCR; TCRdb's copy has only in-frame clones and lacks some. The sample has about 300,000 clones, 70% to 90% seen once; the top ten hold 6.3%. Sequenced: peripheral blood. These receptors all come from a woman aged 45-65 years with COVID-19, enrolled during active disease.

This clone was seen just once. The chain recombines TRBV18 with TRBJ1-1; D may be TRBD1 (5 bases). V lost 3 bases, J lost 3 bases, and 11 bases lay in between. There are 14 residues in the CDR3. Looked up from germline, CDR1 is KGHSH and CDR2 is LQKENI. CDR3 protein: CASSPSREDTEAFF. The CDR3 DNA sequence: TGTGCCAGCTCACCGTCCAGGGAGGACACTGAAGCTTTCTTT.

The chain combines TRBV7-9 with TRBJ2-7; a possible D gene is TRBD1 (8 bases). CDR1 and CDR2 (germline): SEHNR, FQNEAQ (reference sequence). Between the trimmed V and J ends, which lost 5 bases and 7 bases, there was a span of 24 bases. This CDR3 comprises 16 residues. The CDR3 here is CASSREDLTGDREQYF. The CDR3 bases are TGTGCCAGCAGCCGGGAGGACCTGACAGGGGATCGGGAGCAGTACTTC.

The chain employs TRBV27 and TRBJ2-7; 10 bases match TRBD2. The J segment lost 4 bases and the V segment lost 4 bases, leaving 19 bases of the junction unmatched. Germline lookup yields CDR1 MNHEY and CDR2 SMNVEV (reference sequence). There are 19 residues in the CDR3. CDR3 nucleotide sequence: TGTGCCAGCAGTTACCGTGGAGCGGGAGGGGGTCCTGGGGGTTACGAGCAGTACTTC. This codes for CASSYRGAGGGPGGYEQYF.

The chain uses TRBV4-1 and TRBJ1-1, with TRBD1 identical over 9 bases. V lost 4 bases and J lost 4; bases outside the gene matches: 10. This CDR3 has 16 residues. Germline V gene sequence: CDR1 MGHRA, CDR2 YSYEKL. The CDR3 region is CASSPPPGQGPTEAFF. CDR3 bases: TGCGCCAGCAGCCCCCCACCGGGACAGGGTCCCACTGAAGCTTTCTTT.

This chain uses TRBV7-3 with TRBJ1-5; D possibly corresponds to TRBD1 (6 bases). Between the trimmed V and J ends, which lost 0 bases and 6 bases, there was a span of 12 bases. From germline, CDR1 is SGHTA and CDR2 FQGTGA. This CDR3 has 15 residues. The CDR3 bases are TGTGCCAGCAGCTTAACGGAGGGGGGGGTTCAGCCCCAGCATTTT. It codes for CASSLTEGGVQPQHF.

CDR3 amino acids: CASSSEREASYEQYF. The DNA of the CDR3 is TGTGCCAGCAGCTCTGAGCGGGAGGCCTCCTACGAGCAGTACTTC. This chain connects TRBV7-9 to TRBJ2-7; 9 positions match TRBD2. The CDR3 is 15 residues long. Trimming removed 4 bases from V and 0 bases from J; junction bases left unmatched: 4. CDR1 and CDR2 (germline): SEHNR, FQNEAQ (reference sequence).

This chain connects TRBV5-5 to TRBJ2-1; 11 bases fit TRBD2. V dropped 5 bases and J dropped 12; count of bases not matched to a gene: 16. This CDR3 has 16 amino acids. Germline V gives CDR1 SGHKS, CDR2 YYEKEE (reference sequence). In nucleotides, the CDR3 is TGTGCCAGCAGTACTACTAGCGGGAGCCCGACAATGAGGCAGTTCTTC. Protein sequence: CASSTTSGSPTMRQFF. The variable domain in full, completed from reference TRBV5-5 and TRBJ2-1, reads DAGVTQSPTHLIKTRGQQVTLRCSPISGHKSVSWYQQVLGQGPQFIFQYYEKEERGRGNFPDRFSARQFPNYSSELNVNALLLGDSALYLCASSTTSGSPTMRQFFGPGTRLTVL.

The chain links TRBV3-1 (or the pseudogene TRBV3-2) to TRBJ1-3, with no clear D. Trimming removed 1 base from V and 4 bases from J, with 11 bases in between. The CDR3 runs 15 residues. The germline CDR1 and CDR2 sequences are LGHDT and YNNKEL (reference sequence). CDR3 residues: CASSQGSRVGNTIYF. The CDR3 region has the DNA TGTGCCAGCAGCCAAGGATCGCGGGTAGGAAACACCATATATTTT.

In this sample, this clone turned up once. V usage is TRBV5-4 and J usage is TRBJ2-2; 8 nucleotides align to TRBD2. CDR3 size: 16 residues. Trimming removed 3 bases from V and 1 base from J; junction bases left unmatched: 5. The V gene's germline CDR1 is SGHNT and CDR2 YYREEE (reference sequence). This CDR3 reads CASSWGSGGNTGELFF. CDR3 coding DNA: TGTGCCAGCAGCTGGGGAAGCGGGGGGAACACCGGGGAGCTGTTTTTT.

The chain carries TRBV29-1 and TRBJ1-2, with 8 bases that match TRBD1. Germline loops: CDR1 SQVTM, CDR2 ANQGSEA. V lost 7 bases, J lost 0 bases, and 4 bases stayed unmatched. The CDR3 loop spans 13 amino acids. The DNA of the CDR3 is TGCAGCGGCGGACAGGGCCCTAACTATGGCTACACCTTC. Translation gives CSGGQGPNYGYTF.

This chain links TRBV11-1 with TRBJ2-1, with a weak D call TRBD1 (6 bases). CDR3 length: 16 residues. V was shortened by 5 bases and J by 2 bases, with 16 bases between the two germline ends. Germline CDR1 and CDR2: SGHAT and FQDESV (reference sequence). As DNA, the CDR3 is TGTGCCAGCAGCAGAAACAGGGCCCCTCCCTACAATGAGCAGTTCTTC. The encoded protein is CASSRNRAPPYNEQFF.

The rearrangement links TRBV6-5 to TRBJ1-6; D remains ambiguous. The CDR3 loop spans 14 amino acids. V dropped 6 bases and J dropped 7 bases, with 13 bases sitting between them. The germline CDR1 and CDR2 sequences are MNHEY and SVGAGI. CDR3 loop: CASRFTVRNSPLHF. The CDR3 DNA sequence: TGTGCCAGCAGGTTTACAGTGAGAAATTCACCCCTCCACTTT.

The V call is TRBV9, the J call TRBJ1-4; perhaps TRBD1 as D (5 bases). This CDR3 has 14 amino acids. Between the trimmed V and J ends, which lost 0 bases and 6 bases, there was a span of 9 bases. The germline gives CDR1 SGDLS, CDR2 YYNGEE. This CDR3 reads CASSVDGADEKLFF. The CDR3 bases are TGTGCCAGCAGCGTAGATGGGGCAGATGAAAAACTGTTTTTT.

This chain links TRBV19 with TRBJ2-2, with a tentative D call TRBD2 (6 bases). Germline CDR1 reads LNHDA; CDR2 reads SQIVND (reference sequence). Trimming stripped 6 bases from V and 2 bases from J, with 16 bases between. The CDR3 has 16 residues. DNA for the CDR3: TGTGCCAGTAGGGTGGGGAGCGGGTTCAACACCGGGGAGCTGTTTTTT. Encoded protein: CASRVGSGFNTGELFF. Complete variable domain (other parts from reference TRBV19 and TRBJ2-2): DGGITQSPKYLFRKEGQNVTLSCEQNLNHDAMYWYRQDPGQGLRLIYYSQIVNDFQKGDIAEGYSVSREKKESFPLTVTSAQKNPTAFYLCASRVGSGFNTGELFFGEGSRLTVL.

The gene calls are TRBV24-1 and TRBJ2-3; TRBD2 agrees at 7 bases. The CDR3 spans 17 residues. J gave up 3 bases and V 5 bases, and 13 bases lay outside the gene matches. The germline CDR1 and CDR2 sequences are KGHDR and SFDVKD. Here the CDR3 DNA reads TGTGCCACCAGTGGCCGAACCCCGGGACTATCTACAGATACGCAGTATTTT. Translated: CATSGRTPGLSTDTQYF.

This chain joins TRBV5-4 and TRBJ2-7, with D maybe TRBD1 (6 bases). CDR3 length equals 12 residues. Trimming stripped 3 bases from V and 4 bases from J, with 8 bases between. Germline CDR1 SGHNT, CDR2 YYREEE (reference sequence). As DNA, the CDR3 is TGTGCCAGCAGCTCTCAGGGGTACGAGCAGTACTTC. Protein sequence: CASSSQGYEQYF.

The rearrangement joins TRBV7-7 to TRBJ2-2, with a weak D call TRBD2 (5 bases). Germline V gene data show CDR1 as SSHAT and CDR2 as FNYEAQ (reference sequence). Deletions cut 2 bases from V and 0 bases from J, with 10 bases between. This CDR3 has 16 amino acids. The chain's CDR3 is CASSLTGKSNTGELFF. The CDR3 nucleotides read TGTGCCAGCAGCTTAACCGGGAAATCGAACACCGGGGAGCTGTTTTTT.

The J gene is TRBJ1-1, the V gene TRBV25-1; D perhaps matches TRBD1 (5 bases). This CDR3 comprises 15 residues. CDR1 MGHDK and CDR2 SYGVNS come from the germline V gene. V lost 1 base and J 1 base, leaving 10 bases between the germline ends. The CDR3 nucleotides read TGTGCCAGCAGTGAATTGTACAGGCCGAACACTGAAGCTTTCTTT. Its translation: CASSELYRPNTEAFF.

The gene calls are TRBV10-3 and TRBJ2-7, with TRBD1 identical over 9 bases. The CDR3 extends over 14 amino acids. The germline gives CDR1 ENHRY, CDR2 SYGVKD. After removal of 6 bases from V and 0 bases from J, the junction contained 3 bases not matched to a gene. The CDR3 protein is CAIRDRGGSYEQYF. DNA of the CDR3: TGTGCCATCAGGGACAGGGGTGGCTCCTACGAGCAGTACTTC.

The V call is TRBV6-5, the J call TRBJ2-7; 12 nucleotides match TRBD1. The J segment lost 5 bases and the V segment lost 6 bases, leaving 5 bases of the junction unmatched. This CDR3 region has 14 residues. The V gene's germline CDR1 is MNHEY and CDR2 SVGAGI. The CDR3 coding sequence is TGTGCCAGCAGGAGGGACAGGGGGCAGAACGAGCAGTACTTC. It specifies CASRRDRGQNEQYF.